Detailed here is one TCR beta chain. The data belong to a study of cytomegalovirus exposure and HLA in healthy donors. Both 60 Vbeta primers and 13 Jbeta primers went into the PCR. Sequencing used immunoSEQ multiplex PCR; TCRdb keeps in-frame clones, though not all of them. The table lists about 160,000 clones, 60% to 80% of them singletons. From germline, CDR1 is SGHDT and CDR2 YYEEEE. Deletions cut 1 base from V and 2 bases from J, with 9 bases between. This CDR3 has 14 amino acids. Sequences were obtained from PBMCs. The TCR was taken from a woman in her fifties or sixties in good health and CMV-seropositive. The chain links TRBV5-6 to TRBJ1-2; D remains ambiguous. The CDR3 sequence is CASSLPGGNYGYTF. In DNA, the CDR3 is TGTGCCAGCAGCTTGCCCGGCGGGAACTATGGCTACACCTTC. The full variable domain, rest sourced from reference TRBV5-6 and TRBJ1-2, is DAGVTQSPTHLIKTRGQQVTLRCSPKSGHDTVSWYQQALGQGPQFIFQYYEEEERQRGNFPDRFSGHQFPNYSSELNVNALLLGDSALYLCASSLPGGNYGYTFGSGTRLTVV.